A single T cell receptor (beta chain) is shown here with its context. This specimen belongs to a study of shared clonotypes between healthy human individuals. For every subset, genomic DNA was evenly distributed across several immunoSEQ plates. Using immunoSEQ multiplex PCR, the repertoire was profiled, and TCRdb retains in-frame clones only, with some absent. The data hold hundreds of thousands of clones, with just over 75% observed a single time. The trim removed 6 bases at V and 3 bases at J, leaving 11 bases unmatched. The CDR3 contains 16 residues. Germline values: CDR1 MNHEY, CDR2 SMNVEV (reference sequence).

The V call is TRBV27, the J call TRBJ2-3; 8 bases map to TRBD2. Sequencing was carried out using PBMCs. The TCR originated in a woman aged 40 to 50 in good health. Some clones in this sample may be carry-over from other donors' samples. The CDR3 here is CASSHGGRLTTDTQYF. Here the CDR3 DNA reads TGTGCCAGCAGCCATGGCGGGAGGTTGACGACAGATACGCAGTATTTT.